The 9 T cell receptor beta chains below were found in one sample sequenced in a study of T-cell reconstitution after alpha-beta-depleted transplantation in children. Preparation of the TCRbeta library was carried out with unique molecular identifiers. TCRdb passed the PCR reads through MiXCR, listing each CDR3 protein once. Among more than 120,000 distinct CDR3 sequences listed, around 10% were seen once. The material was PBMCs, mostly from graft donor cells, obtained 180 days after TCRalphabeta/CD19-depleted stem cell transplant. The source is a female patient aged 2-15 years who had a stem cell transplant for congenital amegakaryocytic thrombocytopenia, so the T cells may come from the graft donor.

In this sample, this clonotype turned up a few times. The CDR3, as DNA: TGTGCCAGCAGCTTCAGGGGGCTCGGGGCCAACGTCCTGACTTTC. Translating gives CASSFRGLGANVLTF. This chain links TRBV28 with TRBJ2-6; 8 positions match TRBD1. The ends lost 6 bases at V and 4 bases at J; junction bases unmatched: 5. Germline CDR1 reads MDHEN; CDR2 reads SYDVKM. This CDR3 is built from 15 residues.

The V gene is TRBV7-2, the J gene TRBJ2-3; 8 nucleotides match TRBD2. V lost 1 base to trimming and J lost 1 base; unmatched junction nucleotides: 4. There are 16 residues in the CDR3. CDR1 and CDR2 from the germline V gene are SGHTA and FQGNSA. The CDR3 sequence: CASSLGGRGGTDTQYF. DNA for the CDR3: TGTGCCAGCAGCTTAGGTGGGCGGGGGGGCACAGATACGCAGTATTTT.

This clonotype came up a few times. The V and J genes are TRBV20-1 and TRBJ1-6; TRBD1 matches 10 bases. This CDR3 contains 14 residues. The V segment lost 5 bases and the J segment 7 bases; nucleotides outside the gene matches: 5. CDR1 DFQATT and CDR2 SNEGSKA come from the germline V gene (reference sequence). The CDR3 DNA sequence: TGCAGTGCTGCCCCGGGACAGGGGAATTCACCCCTCCACTTT. It encodes CSAAPGQGNSPLHF.

The genes are TRBV4-1 and TRBJ2-2; perhaps TRBD2 as D (6 bases). Trimming took off 0 bases at V and 2 bases at J, with 13 bases between the two ends. Germline V gene sequence: CDR1 MGHRA, CDR2 YSYEKL. CDR3 size: 17 residues. The CDR3 loop is CASSQEFVRGNTGELFF. The CDR3, as DNA: TGCGCCAGCAGCCAAGAGTTTGTGCGGGGCAACACCGGGGAGCTGTTTTTT.

Many counts were recorded for this clonotype. J is TRBJ2-3 and V is TRBV2; D is possibly TRBD2 (6 bases). Germline V lookup: CDR1 SNHLY, CDR2 FYNNEI. Trimming removed 4 bases at V and 2 bases at J, with 13 bases between. This CDR3 is built from 15 residues. CDR3 loop: CASSVTRANTDTQYF. CDR3 bases: TGTGCCAGCAGTGTGACTAGAGCTAACACAGATACGCAGTATTTT.

The chain combines TRBV6-5 with TRBJ2-2, with a weak D call TRBD1 (5 bases). Germline V gene sequence: CDR1 MNHEY, CDR2 SVGAGI. V was shortened by 0 bases and J by 0 bases, with 8 bases between the two germline ends. The length of the CDR3 is 16 residues. CDR3 in amino acids: CASSYSWGTNTGELFF. Written as DNA, the CDR3 is TGTGCCAGCAGTTACTCTTGGGGCACGAACACCGGGGAGCTGTTTTTT.

The chain is built from TRBV25-1 and TRBJ2-7; D remains ambiguous. From germline, CDR1 is MGHDK and CDR2 SYGVNS. V dropped 1 base and J dropped 6 bases, with 7 bases sitting between them. CDR3 length: 12 residues. The CDR3, as DNA: TGTGCCAGCAGTGAATTACCGGGCGAGCAGTACTTC. Its protein is CASSELPGEQYF.

This clonotype was seen only a few times. The chain carries TRBV3-1 and TRBJ2-1; the match to TRBD2 covers 12 bases. CDR1 is LGHDT and CDR2 is YNNKEL in the germline V gene (reference sequence). The V gene end was trimmed by 4 bases and the J gene end by 6 bases; junction bases not matched to a gene: 16. CDR3 length equals 19 residues. The CDR3 DNA sequence: TGTGCCAGCAGCCGCTCCACCGGGACTAGCGGGCTCGGGCTCAATGAGCAGTTCTTC. It is translated as CASSRSTGTSGLGLNEQFF.

A few counts support this clonotype. This may stem from a read error, because a much larger clone lies one nucleotide away. V gene TRBV29-1 combines with J gene TRBJ2-4; D not resolved. The V gene's germline CDR1 is SQVTM and CDR2 ANQGSEA. CDR3 size: 13 residues. CDR3 sequence: CSVEGLAKNSQYF. The CDR3 DNA is TGCAGCGTTGAAGGCTTAGCCAAAAACAGTCAGTACTTC.